This TCR beta chain was sequenced during a study of regulatory T cells in long-lasting Graves disease (dated by TCRdb to the early 2020s). Concerning the study at large: Persistent Graves' disease was defined as antithyroid drug treatment for over 5 years with persistently positive TSH receptor autoantibodies. This study used TCR sequencing and RNA sequencing of peripheral blood to compare persistent Graves' disease patients against newly diagnosed Graves' disease patients. The study was conducted in China and was registered as a clinical trial. A total of around 35 samples underwent TCR sequencing: around 13 from persistent and 20 from newly diagnosed Graves' disease patients. Persistent Graves' disease patients in the clinical cohort had taken antithyroid drugs for 9 to 11 years on average.

What the work shows at the level of the full study, not this receptor alone: As a limitation, the authors acknowledged that the small sample size may reduce accuracy. Only peripheral blood was studied, because thyroid tissue, the primary lesion, was inaccessible. Sequencing and analysis were restricted to the TCR beta chain. More public clonotypes were shared among persistent patients (approximately 3,000) than among newly diagnosed patients (roughly 1,000). Preferential use of TRBV28, TRBJ1-2 and TRBJ2-5 was observed in persistent disease, whereas TRBV20-1 and TRBJ2-1 were favored in newly diagnosed disease. Compared with newly diagnosed patients, patients with persistent Graves' disease had lower TCR Shannon entropy and fewer highly expanded clones, which suggests clonal expansion.

The protocol used for the library was multiplex PCR. The sequencing machine was an Illumina HiSeq 4000. TCR beta libraries were built with iRepertoire HTBI primers and Arm-PCR amplification of CDR3 regions. Before sequencing, the PCR products went through gel purification. In the source study's methods: Across samples, 62 TRBV and 13 to 15 TRBJ segments were identified and used for gene usage analysis of CDR3 amino acid clonotypes. COPE and FqMerger were used to merge the filtered high-quality paired reads into contigs. BLAST was used to align contigs to IMGT TRBV, TRBD and TRBJ reference genes, and CDR3 was defined according to IMGT. Any clonotype with a frequency above 0.1% was classified as a highly expanded clone. Repertoire diversity was measured by Shannon entropy, and V-J evenness by the Gini coefficient. Public clonotypes were defined as clonotypes shared by more than one individual. Using fastp trimming at Q25 and MiXCR clonotype assembly, TCRdb reanalyzed the public sequencing data and kept in-frame beta chains. Rows matching on CDR3 protein sequence are summarized as one entry with the most common DNA and genes. These V and J calls are TCRdb output, not the study's own analysis. This sample has around 460,000 distinct CDR3 sequences in its table, and about a fifth of those were observed once. Roughly 7.7% of the sample belongs to the ten largest clones.

The time point tag for this specimen amounts to: persistent/refractory GD, antithyroid drugs over 5 years with positive TRAb. RNA was extracted from PBMCs in TRIzol for both TCR sequencing and RNA sequencing. Graves' disease was diagnosed according to American Thyroid Association guidelines. The patients came from an endocrinology department in Xi'an, China. From each patient, approximately 9 milliliters of peripheral blood was collected into an EDTA anticoagulant tube. Ficoll Paque Plus density gradient separation was used to isolate PBMCs, and no further T cell sorting was performed. RNA quality was checked with an Agilent 2100 Bioanalyzer and agarose gel, and concentration with a NanoDrop 2000. At least ten counts were recorded for this clonotype. It lacks a known antigen. No base-level quality is on record; no much larger clone is a single base apart. From the cysteine through the phenylalanine, the CDR3 covers 16 amino acids. The read is trimmed to its CDR3 DNA, 48 bases read in frame from base 1. Ends trimmed: V by 2 bases, J by 3 bases; bases unmatched to a gene: 5. In the germline V gene (reference sequence), CDR1 corresponds to WNHNN and CDR2 to SYGVQD.

The origin of this receptor is a female donor with Graves disease. Recombination joined TRBV10-1 with TRBJ2-2; a stretch of 8 junction bases matches TRBD1. The sample here was peripheral blood mononuclear cells (PBMCs), taken when the disease was refractory, from a patient treated with antithyroid drugs. The DNA sequence is given as TGCGCCAGCAGTGAGAACAGGGGGTTAGACACCGGGGAGCTGTTTTTT. It specifies CASSENRGLDTGELFF.